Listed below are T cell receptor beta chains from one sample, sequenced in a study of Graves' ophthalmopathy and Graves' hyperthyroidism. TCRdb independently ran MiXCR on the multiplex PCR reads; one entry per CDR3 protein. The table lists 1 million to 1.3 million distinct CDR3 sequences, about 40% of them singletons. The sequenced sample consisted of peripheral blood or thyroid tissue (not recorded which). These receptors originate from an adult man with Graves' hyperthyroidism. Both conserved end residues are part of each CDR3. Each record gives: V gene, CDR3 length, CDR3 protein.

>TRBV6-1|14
CASSAHPSGNTIYF
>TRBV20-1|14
CSARETGNTRELFF
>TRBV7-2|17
CASSLVLGRISGNTIYF
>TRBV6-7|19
CASSYSSRDRGEEDTEAFF
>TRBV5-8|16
CASSPGDSGIFETQYF
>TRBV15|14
CATSRDRGDYGYTF
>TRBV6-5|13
CASRRLAVGEQYF
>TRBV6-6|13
CASAGSAGNTIYF
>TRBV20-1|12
CSARPRAETQYF
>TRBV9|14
CASSVATTSGEQYF
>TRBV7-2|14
CASSLETGLYGYTF
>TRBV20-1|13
CSAPGDRGETQYF
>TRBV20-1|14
CSARERDTPYEQYF
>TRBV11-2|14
CASSQGHSSYEQYF
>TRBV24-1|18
CATSDLGTGRITPDTQYF
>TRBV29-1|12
CSVVIYAGDQYF
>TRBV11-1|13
CASPQGGRSEAFF
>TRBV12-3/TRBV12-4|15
CASSLVGELVETQYF
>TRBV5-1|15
CASSPGGAGNYGYTF
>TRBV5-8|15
CASSLEGGGRGELFF
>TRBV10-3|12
CAIRPYTGELFF
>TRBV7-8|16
CASSLAPAGRTGELFF
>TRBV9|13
CASSRRQNSPLHF
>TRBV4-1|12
CASSQEANEQYF
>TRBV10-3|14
CAISEIGRSTEAFF
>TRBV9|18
CASSHDEWGQGFSVELFF
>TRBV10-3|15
CAISESGAYTGELFF
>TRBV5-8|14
CASSLPAGGTEAFF
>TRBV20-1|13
CSAPATENTEAFF